Included here is one TCR beta chain sequence, with context. This entry is derived from a study of blood T cells in healthy people across ages. The CDR3 runs to 13 residues. V was clipped by 1 base and J by 4 bases, with 7 bases between them. Germline V gene data show CDR1 as KGHSH and CDR2 as LQKENI. Using a J-beta primer mix together with a sample-barcoded 5' primer, a second PCR was run for 7 to 11 cycles. TCRdb ran MiXCR on the 5' RACE reads and lists one entry per CDR3 protein. The sample includes hundreds of thousands of distinct CDR3 sequences, about 55% seen only once; the top ten take about 42%.

The receptor's source is a man older than 75 in good health. Sequenced: blood. The V gene is TRBV18, the J gene TRBJ1-1; D is ambiguous. Here the CDR3 reads CASSPRPSTEAFF. For the CDR3, the DNA is TGTGCCAGCTCACCACGACCGAGCACTGAAGCTTTCTTT.